The 29 T cell receptor beta chains below all came from one sample that was sequenced in a study of blood T cell repertoires in COVID-19. Sequenced by immunoSEQ multiplex PCR; TCRdb stores in-frame clones only, minus some. The sample includes about 250,000 clones, 88% seen only once; the top ten take under 3.5%. Sequenced sample: PBMCs or T cells enriched from blood (not recorded which). The receptors shown here come from a woman aged 45-59 years who had recovered from COVID-19.

The CDR3 loop is CASSRPGHRNYGYTF. The CDR3 DNA reads as TGTGCCAGCAGCCGGCCGGGACACAGAAACTATGGCTACACCTTC. The V and J genes are TRBV6-2 or TRBV6-3 and TRBJ1-2; weak D call: TRBD1 (6 bases). Deletions cut 6 bases from V and 2 bases from J, with 16 bases between. Germline V lookup: CDR1 MNHEY, CDR2 SVGEGT. The CDR3 contains 15 residues.

V and J are TRBV7-9 and TRBJ2-7; a weak D match, TRBD2 (6 bases). Trimming cost V 5 bases and J 4 bases, with 15 bases left between them. Germline loops: CDR1 SEHNR, CDR2 FQNEAQ (reference sequence). There are 14 residues in the CDR3. CDR3 sequence: CASSAPGRAYEQYF. The CDR3 nucleotides are TGTGCCAGCAGCGCCCCCGGGAGAGCGTACGAGCAGTACTTC. The variable domain in full, with the rest retrieved from reference TRBV7-9 and TRBJ2-7, is DTGVSQNPRHKITKRGQNVTFRCDPISEHNRLYWYRQTLGQGPEFLTYFQNEAQLEKSRLLSDRFSAERPKGSFSTLEIQRTEQGDSAMYLCASSAPGRAYEQYFGPGTRLTVT.

This chain connects TRBV6-5 to TRBJ1-5; a weak D match, TRBD1 (6 bases). Germline V lookup: CDR1 MNHEY, CDR2 SVGAGI. The CDR3 is 15 residues long. V shed 6 bases and J shed 2 bases, with 14 bases lying between them. The DNA for the CDR3 is TGTGCCAGCAGCCGACAGGCGGGGGGCAATCAGCCCCAGCATTTT. Its protein is CASSRQAGGNQPQHF.

The chain links TRBV11-3 to TRBJ2-1, with 9 bases fitting TRBD2. This CDR3 region has 16 residues. The trim removed 0 bases at V and 8 bases at J, leaving 8 bases unmatched. Per the germline V gene, CDR1 is SGHNT and CDR2 is YENEEA. CDR3 residues: CASSLDGGRALDEQFF. The CDR3 DNA is TGTGCCAGCAGCTTAGACGGCGGGAGGGCCTTAGATGAGCAGTTCTTC.

Concerning this clone itself: Different DNA sequences within this sample yield the same CDR3. This rearrangement joins TRBV18 to TRBJ1-4, with D uncertain. Germline CDR1 is KGHSH and CDR2 is LQKENI. This CDR3 has 14 amino acids. Trimming cost V 3 bases and J 2 bases, with 7 bases left between them. This chain's CDR3 is CASSPRGTNEKLFF. CDR3 DNA sequence: TGTGCCAGCTCACCCCGGGGTACTAATGAAAAACTGTTTTTT.

The CDR3 coding sequence is TGTGCCAGCTCATCCCGGGAGACCCAGTACTTC. Its protein is CASSSRETQYF. This chain joins TRBV18 and TRBJ2-5; unclear D gene. This CDR3 is 11 amino acids long. Trimming left V 5 bases short and J 5 bases short, with 6 bases between. Per the germline V gene, CDR1 is KGHSH and CDR2 is LQKENI.

The rearrangement uses TRBV6-5 and TRBJ1-5; weak D call: TRBD1 (6 bases). CDR1 and CDR2 from the germline V gene are MNHEY and SVGAGI. V shed 6 bases and J shed 4 bases, with 13 bases lying between them. The CDR3 covers 14 residues. The CDR3 nucleotides read TGTGCCAGCAGCGCTGAGAGGGGGAATCAGCCCCAGCATTTT. It yields the protein CASSAERGNQPQHF.

V usage is TRBV4-3 and J usage is TRBJ1-1, with 10 bases identical to TRBD1. The CDR3 sequence is 15 residues long. Per the germline V gene, CDR1 is LGHNA and CDR2 is YSLEER. Trimming took 2 bases from V and 2 from J; bases not matched to a gene: 2. The CDR3 DNA is TGCGCCAGCAGCCAAAGGACAGGGGGAAACACTGAAGCTTTCTTT. Translated: CASSQRTGGNTEAFF.

The genes are TRBV7-2 and TRBJ1-5; no definite D call. Trimming left V 5 bases short and J 1 base short, with 12 bases between. This CDR3 has 15 residues. Germline CDR1 reads SGHTA; CDR2 reads FQGNSA. As DNA, the CDR3 is TGTGCCAGCAGCCGCGGATACGGCAGCAATCAGCCCCAGCATTTT. It specifies CASSRGYGSNQPQHF.

This clone was detected once. This rearrangement joins TRBV19 to TRBJ1-2; no clear D gene. Germline V CDR1 and CDR2: LNHDA, SQIVND (reference sequence). This CDR3 contains 13 residues. The V gene lost 6 bases and the J gene lost 4 bases, with 12 bases spanning the gap. CDR3 in amino acids: CASSLEGSYGYTF. The DNA of the CDR3 is TGTGCCAGTAGCTTGGAGGGCAGCTATGGCTACACCTTC. Complete variable domain (other parts from reference TRBV19 and TRBJ1-2): DGGITQSPKYLFRKEGQNVTLSCEQNLNHDAMYWYRQDPGQGLRLIYYSQIVNDFQKGDIAEGYSVSREKKESFPLTVTSAQKNPTAFYLCASSLEGSYGYTFGSGTRLTVV.

The chain combines TRBV5-5 with TRBJ2-3, with 7 bases lining up with TRBD2. The germline gives CDR1 SGHKS, CDR2 YYEKEE (reference sequence). The CDR3 loop spans 14 amino acids. The junction had 4 bases not matched to a gene; V was cut back by 2 bases and J by 4 bases. CDR3 nucleotide sequence: TGTGCCAGCAGCTTCGGGACTACCGCAGATACGCAGTATTTT. Its protein product is CASSFGTTADTQYF. Full variable domain (remainder filled in from reference TRBV5-5 and TRBJ2-3): DAGVTQSPTHLIKTRGQQVTLRCSPISGHKSVSWYQQVLGQGPQFIFQYYEKEERGRGNFPDRFSARQFPNYSSELNVNALLLGDSALYLCASSFGTTADTQYFGPGTRLTVL.

V gene TRBV6-5 combines with J gene TRBJ1-4; 9 bases fit TRBD1. The germline gives CDR1 MNHEY, CDR2 SVGAGI. V lost 7 bases, J lost 8 bases, and 8 bases stayed unmatched. CDR3 size: 14 residues. For the CDR3, the DNA is TGTGCCAGCAAGGAAGGTGGGACAGGGGAAAAACTGTTTTTT. Encoded protein: CASKEGGTGEKLFF.

This clone was seen a handful of times. The chain is built from TRBV30 and TRBJ2-6; a weak D match, TRBD2 (6 bases). The CDR3 loop spans 17 amino acids. V was shortened by 3 bases and J by 0 bases, with 15 bases between the two germline ends. Germline lookup yields CDR1 GTSNPN and CDR2 SVGIG (reference sequence). DNA of the CDR3: TGTGCCTGGAGCCGGGGGAGGACGCGCTCTGGGGCCAACGTCCTGACTTTC. It encodes CAWSRGRTRSGANVLTF.

This sequence joins TRBV11-2 and TRBJ1-1; TRBD1 might be the D (5 bases). Trimming removed 0 bases at V and 5 bases at J, with 16 bases between. CDR3 size: 16 residues. CDR1 is SGHAT, CDR2 FQNNGV, per germline. CDR3 DNA: TGTGCCAGCAGCTTAGACCTTCCAGGGATAGGGACTGAAGCTTTCTTT. Its protein product is CASSLDLPGIGTEAFF.

The CDR3 coding sequence is TGTGCCAGCAGTGACCCCGGACTAGCGGCGAACACCGGGGAGCTGTTTTTT. Translating it yields CASSDPGLAANTGELFF. J is TRBJ2-2 and V is TRBV28; 10 bases map to TRBD2. The ends lost 5 bases at V and 0 bases at J; junction bases unmatched: 6. This CDR3 is 17 amino acids long. The germline CDR1 and CDR2 sequences are MDHEN and SYDVKM.

The chain is built from TRBV28 and TRBJ1-2; D remains ambiguous. The CDR3 runs to 15 residues. Trimming cost V 4 bases and J 8 bases, with 20 bases left between them. CDR1 is MDHEN and CDR2 is SYDVKM in the germline V gene. The CDR3 DNA is TGTGCCAGCAGTTCCCACAGAAGGGAGACGGGAGGCTACACCTTC. It specifies CASSSHRRETGGYTF.

This chain joins TRBV10-3 and TRBJ1-1, with D hard to call. V lost 10 bases to trimming and J lost 6 bases, with 15 bases between them. Germline V gene sequence: CDR1 ENHRY, CDR2 SYGVKD. The CDR3 sequence is 12 residues long. The CDR3: CATADYSAEAFF. In DNA, the CDR3 is TGTGCCACAGCGGACTATAGCGCTGAAGCTTTCTTT.

This chain uses TRBV11-3 with TRBJ2-2; TRBD2 agrees at 7 bases. This CDR3 comprises 16 residues. Germline CDR1 SGHNT, CDR2 YENEEA. V was pared by 7 bases and J by 1 base, with 9 bases of the junction left unmatched. The CDR3: CASTLSGGLNTGELFF. In DNA, the CDR3 is TGTGCCAGCACCCTATCCGGGGGGTTGAACACCGGGGAGCTGTTTTTT.

The V and J genes are TRBV7-2 and TRBJ1-2, with a tentative D call TRBD1 (5 bases). Germline loops: CDR1 SGHTA, CDR2 FQGNSA. This CDR3 comprises 14 residues. The V end lost 7 bases, the J end lost 0 bases, and 12 bases lay between the germline ends. CDR3 in amino acids: CASMKEGPNYGYTF. CDR3 bases: TGTGCCAGCATGAAGGAGGGACCTAACTATGGCTACACCTTC.

The CDR3 loop reads CASSYRDRGNGYTF. In DNA, the CDR3 is TGCGCCAGCAGCTACCGGGACAGGGGCAATGGCTACACCTTC. The V call is TRBV4-3, the J call TRBJ1-2; 10 nucleotides line up with TRBD1. The germline V gene encodes CDR1 LGHNA and CDR2 YSLEER. CDR3 length equals 14 residues. Trimming removed 5 bases from V and 6 bases from J; junction bases left unmatched: 6.

The rearrangement links TRBV19 to TRBJ2-7, with D tentatively TRBD2 (6 bases). The CDR3 is 17 residues long. CDR1 is LNHDA, CDR2 SQIVND, per germline (reference sequence). Trimming shortened V by 5 bases and J by 5 bases, and 25 bases separated the two germline ends. The CDR3 here is CASSVHPGTSSGHEQYF. CDR3 in DNA: TGTGCCAGTAGTGTCCACCCCGGGACTTCCTCGGGCCACGAGCAGTACTTC. Full variable domain (outside the CDR3, taken from reference TRBV19 and TRBJ2-7): DGGITQSPKYLFRKEGQNVTLSCEQNLNHDAMYWYRQDPGQGLRLIYYSQIVNDFQKGDIAEGYSVSREKKESFPLTVTSAQKNPTAFYLCASSVHPGTSSGHEQYFGPGTRLTVT.

The chain links TRBV6-5 to TRBJ2-1; 8 bases align to TRBD2. V lost 7 bases to trimming and J lost 5 bases; unmatched junction nucleotides: 10. Germline assignment: CDR1 MNHEY and CDR2 SVGAGI. There are 15 residues in the CDR3. The CDR3 DNA is TGTGCCAGCATCGGGCGGGAGGAATTGGACAATGAGCAGTTCTTC. Its protein is CASIGREELDNEQFF.

The V gene is TRBV18, the J gene TRBJ1-5, with TRBD1 identical over 8 bases. CDR3 size: 16 residues. The V gene's germline CDR1 is KGHSH and CDR2 LQKENI. The V segment lost 3 bases and the J segment 3 bases; nucleotides outside the gene matches: 7. CDR3: CASSPLQGGINQPQHF. The CDR3 nucleotides are TGTGCCAGCTCACCCCTACAGGGGGGAATCAATCAGCCCCAGCATTTT.

The chain combines TRBV7-9 with TRBJ2-3, with TRBD2 identical over 14 bases. The CDR3 is 15 amino acids. Germline CDR1 reads SEHNR; CDR2 reads FQNEAQ (reference sequence). J gave up 11 bases and V 5 bases, and 9 bases lay outside the gene matches. The CDR3 loop is CASSAAGTSGRRQYF. The DNA of the CDR3 is TGTGCCAGCAGCGCCGCCGGGACTAGCGGGAGAAGGCAGTATTTT.

The chain joins TRBV29-1 to TRBJ2-5, with 7 bases fitting TRBD1. This CDR3 has 15 residues. Germline V gene sequence: CDR1 SQVTM, CDR2 ANQGSEA. V was clipped by 4 bases and J by 0 bases; unmatched bases: 8. The CDR3 DNA reads TGCAGCGTTGCAGGGACAGCGAGAGACCAAGAGACCCAGTACTTC. Its translation: CSVAGTARDQETQYF.

V and J are TRBV28 and TRBJ2-1; 10 bases fit TRBD2. Germline V CDR1 and CDR2: MDHEN, SYDVKM. The CDR3 is 14 amino acids. The ends lost 2 bases at V and 15 bases at J; junction bases unmatched: 10. The CDR3: CASSLGWLAGEPFF. CDR3 bases: TGTGCCAGCAGTTTAGGGTGGCTAGCGGGAGAACCGTTCTTC.

The chain couples TRBV4-3 to TRBJ1-1, with 9 bases that match TRBD1. The CDR3 totals 15 residues. CDR1 and CDR2 from the germline V gene are LGHNA and YSLEER. V dropped 4 bases and J dropped 1; count of bases not matched to a gene: 4. The CDR3 loop is CASSRRQGENTEAFF. CDR3 in DNA: TGCGCCAGCAGCCGAAGACAGGGGGAGAACACTGAAGCTTTCTTT.

The rearrangement joins TRBV30 to TRBJ1-2; 8 bases map to TRBD1. Germline V gene lookup returns CDR1 GTSNPN and CDR2 SVGIG (reference sequence). With 8 bases clipped from V and 7 bases from J, the junction kept 9 bases outside the gene matches. CDR3 length equals 12 residues. CDR3 sequence (DNA): TGTGCCCGAGGGGGGCAGGGGGCTGGCTACACCTTC. Translation: CARGGQGAGYTF.

The V gene is TRBV30, the J gene TRBJ1-1, with 9 nucleotides matching TRBD1. V was pared by 0 bases and J by 4 bases, with 12 bases of the junction left unmatched. The CDR3 has 17 amino acids. The V gene's germline CDR1 is GTSNPN and CDR2 SVGIG (reference sequence). The CDR3 protein is CAWSVFPQGARFTEAFF. The CDR3 DNA sequence: TGTGCCTGGAGTGTCTTTCCACAGGGGGCGCGTTTCACTGAAGCTTTCTTT.